Listed below are T cell receptor beta chains from one sample, sequenced in a study of blood T cell repertoires in COVID-19. Produced via immunoSEQ multiplex PCR; TCRdb's table is partial and in-frame only. The data contain about 360,000 clones, about 86% of them singletons. The sample taken for sequencing was peripheral blood. The origin of the receptors is a woman in her sixties or seventies with COVID-19, enrolled during active disease. CDR3s include the opening cysteine and the closing phenylalanine or tryptophan. D genes are given only for firm matches.

v_call: TRBV5-6; d_call: -; cdr3_aa: CASSLVGGPYGYTF
v_call: TRBV5-1; d_call: -; cdr3_aa: CASSPRIAGFTTEAFF
v_call: TRBV14; d_call: TRBD2; cdr3_aa: CASSKGLAGDTDTQYF
v_call: TRBV18; d_call: TRBD1; cdr3_aa: CASSPRGTGRAGKETQYF
v_call: TRBV19; d_call: -; cdr3_aa: CASSLPSGFDYGYTF
v_call: TRBV6-5; d_call: -; cdr3_aa: CASSIDGLLVETQYF
v_call: TRBV5-4; d_call: TRBD1; cdr3_aa: CASSLQGMNTEAFF
v_call: TRBV9; d_call: -; cdr3_aa: CASSEAGQTDTQYF
v_call: TRBV5-4; d_call: -; cdr3_aa: CASSPEGARTYEQYF
v_call: TRBV29-1; d_call: TRBD1; cdr3_aa: CSVPLGTGRLVTQYF
v_call: TRBV9; d_call: TRBD2; cdr3_aa: CASSVSGTSLVETQYF
v_call: TRBV21-1; d_call: -; cdr3_aa: CASSKVPLRDRRRNTIYF
v_call: TRBV9; d_call: TRBD1; cdr3_aa: CASSVDRGYNSPLHF
v_call: TRBV7-9; d_call: -; cdr3_aa: CASSLGGGRTGELFF
v_call: TRBV11-2; d_call: -; cdr3_aa: CASSLDGASAGEQYF
v_call: TRBV9; d_call: TRBD1; cdr3_aa: CASSTNKPTGGYGYTF
v_call: TRBV5-6; d_call: TRBD2; cdr3_aa: CASTFPTSGGTGELFF
v_call: TRBV30; d_call: -; cdr3_aa: CAWSSHSNQPQHF
v_call: TRBV6-2/TRBV6-3; d_call: -; cdr3_aa: CASSYSMGGRRNEQYF
v_call: TRBV29-1; d_call: -; cdr3_aa: CSATTGWSDGYTF
v_call: TRBV3-1/TRBV3-2; d_call: -; cdr3_aa: CASSQEGARGHGYTF
v_call: TRBV6-2/TRBV6-3; d_call: -; cdr3_aa: CASSSGSWAEAFF
v_call: TRBV6-1; d_call: TRBD1; cdr3_aa: CASSEWDSYSNQPQHF
v_call: TRBV4-3; d_call: TRBD2; cdr3_aa: CASSQDRSGAYEQYF
v_call: TRBV18; d_call: TRBD2; cdr3_aa: CASSPFGGGGSYEQYF
v_call: TRBV10-3; d_call: TRBD1; cdr3_aa: CAISESGQGGNSPLHF
v_call: TRBV9; d_call: -; cdr3_aa: CASSVGPTSRLTGDTQYF
v_call: TRBV13; d_call: -; cdr3_aa: CASSSQGINTGELFF
v_call: TRBV4-3; d_call: TRBD2; cdr3_aa: CASSQVGPGLGLDTQYF
v_call: TRBV5-5; d_call: TRBD2; cdr3_aa: CASSSILAGGLYPEQYF
v_call: TRBV12-5; d_call: -; cdr3_aa: CASGLKGETNTEAFF
v_call: TRBV5-5; d_call: -; cdr3_aa: CASSLVADTEAFF
v_call: TRBV9; d_call: TRBD1; cdr3_aa: CASSVRDRVVEQYF
v_call: TRBV5-1; d_call: -; cdr3_aa: CASSPEDSMNTEAFF
v_call: TRBV4-1; d_call: TRBD2; cdr3_aa: CASSQAPSGGLQMLNEQFF
v_call: TRBV28; d_call: -; cdr3_aa: CASSLDRARGYTF
v_call: TRBV7-2; d_call: -; cdr3_aa: CASSSRGGGRETQYF
v_call: TRBV3-1/TRBV3-2; d_call: TRBD1; cdr3_aa: CASSPGQENNEQFF
v_call: TRBV5-1; d_call: TRBD1; cdr3_aa: CASSSGQHTDTQYF
v_call: TRBV10-1; d_call: TRBD1; cdr3_aa: CASSGPPERQGWSNQPQHF
v_call: TRBV12-5; d_call: TRBD2; cdr3_aa: CASGPGTSGGALQETQYF
v_call: TRBV11-2; d_call: -; cdr3_aa: CASSFTSPGKTQYF
v_call: TRBV11-2; d_call: TRBD1; cdr3_aa: CASSTGQGDTQYF
v_call: TRBV11-2; d_call: TRBD1; cdr3_aa: CASSPGQGIVSYNEQFF
v_call: TRBV2; d_call: TRBD1; cdr3_aa: CATSGQGQYNSPLHF
v_call: TRBV10-3; d_call: -; cdr3_aa: CAIRALQESPLHF
v_call: TRBV7-3; d_call: TRBD1; cdr3_aa: CASSRSGQGSGNTIYF